By frequency, the clone carrying this T cell receptor (beta chain) registers medium-sized (0.01 to 0.1%). PBMC were isolated from buffy coats given by healthy donors. The authors enriched total CD8+ T cells by negative magnetic separation. Researchers made TCR beta libraries via UMI-labeled 5' RACE. Reprocessing the 5' RACE reads, TCRdb reports a single entry for every CDR3 protein and omits DNA. This table lists roughly 4,200 distinct CDR3 sequences. CDR1 is MDHEN, CDR2 SYDVKM, per germline. The CDR3 is made up of 17 amino acids. The data belong to a study of human CD8 memory T cell subsets. The clonotype comes from a human donor in good health. The sample consisted of CD8+ effector memory T cells (TEM) sorted from PBMCs. The sample's subset: effector memory CD8 T cells, CCR7- CD45RO+ CD95+. The gene calls are TRBV28 and TRBJ1-2; TCRdb reports TRBD1, a call that lacks DNA to check it against. CDR3 residues: CASSLWSSNDRGHGYTF.